The 2 T cell receptor beta chains below were found in one sample sequenced in a study of T cells in women clearing cervical HPV infection. This table comes from immunoSEQ multiplex PCR, and its TCRdb copy is limited to in-frame clones, with some not included. The ten most abundant clones cover 20% to 25% of a sample with about 14,000 clones. The specimen sequenced was blood buffy coat. Receptors originate from a woman between 18 and 75 years old with a cervical HPV16 infection that either progressed to CIN3+ or cleared (not recorded which).

With respect to this clone: Sequencing ends 3 residues short of the CDR3 end; the germline J gene provides the rest. The gene calls are TRBV28 and TRBJ1-5; 7 bases agree with TRBD1. V gave up 7 bases and J gave up 9 bases; unmatched junction bases: 9. Germline V gene sequence: CDR1 MDHEN, CDR2 SYDVKM. This CDR3 has 13 residues. CDR3 region: CASTLTGDRPQHF. The CDR3 bases that were read are TGTGCCAGCACGCTCACAGGGGATCGGCCC.

To note about this clone: The read terminates 3 residues ahead of where the CDR3 ends, so the germline J gene completes it. V is TRBV6-1 and J is TRBJ1-5; 7 bases line up with TRBD1. The germline V gene has CDR1 MNHNS and CDR2 SASEGT. The CDR3 consists of 16 residues. V was pared by 1 base and J by 2 bases, with 5 bases of the junction left unmatched. This CDR3 reads CASSEVGQAGNQPQHF. CDR3 bases read: TGTGCCAGCAGTGAAGTCGGACAGGCTGGCAATCAGCCC.